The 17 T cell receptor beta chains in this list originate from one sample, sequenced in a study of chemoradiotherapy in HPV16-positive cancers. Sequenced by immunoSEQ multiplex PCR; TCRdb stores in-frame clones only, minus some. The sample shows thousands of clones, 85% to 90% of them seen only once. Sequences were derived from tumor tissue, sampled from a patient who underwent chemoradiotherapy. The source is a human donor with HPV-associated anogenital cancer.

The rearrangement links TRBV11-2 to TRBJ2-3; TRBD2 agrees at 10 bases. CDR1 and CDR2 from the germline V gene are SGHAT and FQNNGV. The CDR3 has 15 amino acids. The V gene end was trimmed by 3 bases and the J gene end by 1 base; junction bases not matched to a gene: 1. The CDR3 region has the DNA TGTGCCAGCAGCTTTGGGACTAGCGGCACAGATACGCAGTATTTT. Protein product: CASSFGTSGTDTQYF.

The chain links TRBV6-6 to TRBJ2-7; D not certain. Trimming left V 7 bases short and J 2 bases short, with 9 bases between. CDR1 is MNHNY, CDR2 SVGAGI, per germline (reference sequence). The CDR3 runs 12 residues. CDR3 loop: CASKGATYEQYF. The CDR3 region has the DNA TGTGCCAGCAAGGGTGCGACCTACGAGCAGTACTTC.

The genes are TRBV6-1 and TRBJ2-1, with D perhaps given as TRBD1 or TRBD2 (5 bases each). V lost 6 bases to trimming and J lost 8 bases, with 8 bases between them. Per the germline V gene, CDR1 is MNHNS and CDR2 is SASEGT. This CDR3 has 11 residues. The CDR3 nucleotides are TGTGCCAGCAGAGGGACGCATGAGCAGTTCTTC. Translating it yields CASRGTHEQFF.

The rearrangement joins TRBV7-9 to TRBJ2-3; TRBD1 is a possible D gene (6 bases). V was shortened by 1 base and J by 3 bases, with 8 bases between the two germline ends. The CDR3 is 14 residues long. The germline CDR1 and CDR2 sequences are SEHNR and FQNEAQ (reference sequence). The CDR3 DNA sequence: TGTGCCAGCAGCTTAGGGCAGGGGACAGATACGCAGTATTTT. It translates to CASSLGQGTDTQYF.

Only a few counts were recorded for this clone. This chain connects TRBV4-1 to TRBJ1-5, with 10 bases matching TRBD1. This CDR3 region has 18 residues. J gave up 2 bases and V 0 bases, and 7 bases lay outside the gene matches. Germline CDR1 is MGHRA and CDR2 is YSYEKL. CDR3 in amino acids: CASSQDDRGRGGNQPQHF. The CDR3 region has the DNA TGCGCCAGCAGCCAAGACGACAGGGGGCGAGGGGGCAATCAGCCCCAGCATTTT.

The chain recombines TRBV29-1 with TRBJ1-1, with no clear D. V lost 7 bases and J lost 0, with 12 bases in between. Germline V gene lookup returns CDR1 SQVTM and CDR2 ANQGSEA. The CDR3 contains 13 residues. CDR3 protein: CSALSRLNTEAFF. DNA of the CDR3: TGCAGCGCCCTCAGCAGGTTGAACACTGAAGCTTTCTTT.

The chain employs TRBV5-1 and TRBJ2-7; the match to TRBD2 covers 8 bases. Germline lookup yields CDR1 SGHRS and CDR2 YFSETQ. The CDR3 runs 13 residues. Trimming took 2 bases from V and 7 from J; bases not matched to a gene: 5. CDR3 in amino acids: CASSLSGSGEQYF. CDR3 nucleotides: TGCGCCAGCAGCTTAAGCGGGAGCGGGGAGCAGTACTTC.

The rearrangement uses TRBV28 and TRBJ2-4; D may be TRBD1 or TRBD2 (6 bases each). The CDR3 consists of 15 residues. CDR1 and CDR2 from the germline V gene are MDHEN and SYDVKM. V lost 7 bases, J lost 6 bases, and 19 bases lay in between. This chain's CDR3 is CASTAGGGPLNIQYF. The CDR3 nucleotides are TGTGCCAGCACCGCCGGGGGCGGACCCCTAAACATTCAGTACTTC. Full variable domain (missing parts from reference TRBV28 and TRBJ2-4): DVKVTQSSRYLVKRTGEKVFLECVQDMDHENMFWYRQDPGLGLRLIYFSYDVKMKEKGDIPEGYSVSREKKERFSLILESASTNQTSMYLCASTAGGGPLNIQYFGAGTRLSVL.

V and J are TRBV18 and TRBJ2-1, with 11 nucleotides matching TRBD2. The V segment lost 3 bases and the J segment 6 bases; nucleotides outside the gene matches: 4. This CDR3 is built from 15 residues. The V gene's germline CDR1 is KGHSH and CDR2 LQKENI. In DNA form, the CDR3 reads TGTGCCAGCTCACCGGGTAGCGGGAGGGCCAATGAGCAGTTCTTC. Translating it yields CASSPGSGRANEQFF. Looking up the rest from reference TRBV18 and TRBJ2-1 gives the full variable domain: NAGVMQNPRHLVRRRGQEARLRCSPMKGHSHVYWYRQLPEEGLKFMVYLQKENIIDESGMPKERFSAEFPKEGPSILRIQQVVRGDSAAYFCASSPGSGRANEQFFGPGTRLTVL.

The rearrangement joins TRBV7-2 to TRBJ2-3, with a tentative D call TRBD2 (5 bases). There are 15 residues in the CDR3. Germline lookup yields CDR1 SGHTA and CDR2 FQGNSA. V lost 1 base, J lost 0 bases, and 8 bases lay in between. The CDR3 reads CASSLVWTSTDTQYF. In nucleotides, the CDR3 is TGTGCCAGCAGCTTAGTATGGACTAGCACAGATACGCAGTATTTT.

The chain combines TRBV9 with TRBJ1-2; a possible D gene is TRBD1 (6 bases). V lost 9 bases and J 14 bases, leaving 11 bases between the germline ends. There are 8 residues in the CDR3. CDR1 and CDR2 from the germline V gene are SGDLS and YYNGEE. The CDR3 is CAIRGGTF. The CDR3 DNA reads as TGTGCCATCCGAGGGGGGACCTTC.

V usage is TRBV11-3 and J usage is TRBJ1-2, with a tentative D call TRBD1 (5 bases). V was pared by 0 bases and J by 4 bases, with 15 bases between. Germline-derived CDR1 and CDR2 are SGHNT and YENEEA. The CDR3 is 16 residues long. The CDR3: CASSLDQRGQGYGYTF. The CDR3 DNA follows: TGTGCCAGCAGCTTAGATCAGAGAGGGCAGGGCTATGGCTACACCTTC.

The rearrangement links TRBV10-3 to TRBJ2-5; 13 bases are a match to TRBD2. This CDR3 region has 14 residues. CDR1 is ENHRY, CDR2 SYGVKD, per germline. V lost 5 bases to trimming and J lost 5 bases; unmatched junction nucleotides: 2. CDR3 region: CAISQTSGGETQYF. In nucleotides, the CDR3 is TGTGCCATCAGTCAGACTAGCGGGGGGGAGACCCAGTACTTC.

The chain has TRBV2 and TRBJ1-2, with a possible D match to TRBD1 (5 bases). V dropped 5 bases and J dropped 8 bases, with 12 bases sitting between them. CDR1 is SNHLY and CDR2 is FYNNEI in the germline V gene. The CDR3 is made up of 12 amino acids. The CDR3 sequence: CASSSGFHGYTF. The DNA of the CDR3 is TGTGCCAGCAGTTCAGGGTTTCACGGCTACACCTTC.

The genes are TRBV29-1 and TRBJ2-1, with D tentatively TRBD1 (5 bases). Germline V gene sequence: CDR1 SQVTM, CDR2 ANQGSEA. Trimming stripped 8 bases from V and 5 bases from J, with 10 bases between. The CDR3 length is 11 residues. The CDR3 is CSFRENNEQFF. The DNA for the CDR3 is TGCAGCTTCAGGGAAAACAATGAGCAGTTCTTC.

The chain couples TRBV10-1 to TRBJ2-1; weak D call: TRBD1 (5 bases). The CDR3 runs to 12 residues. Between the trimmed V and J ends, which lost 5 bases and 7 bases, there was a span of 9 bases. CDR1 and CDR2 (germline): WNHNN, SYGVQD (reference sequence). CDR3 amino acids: CASSRTFNEQFF. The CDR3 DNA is TGCGCCAGCAGTAGGACATTTAATGAGCAGTTCTTC.

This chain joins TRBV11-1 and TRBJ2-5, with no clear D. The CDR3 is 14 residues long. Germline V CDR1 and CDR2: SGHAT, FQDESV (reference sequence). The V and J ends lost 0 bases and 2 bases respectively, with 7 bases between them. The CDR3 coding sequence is TGTGCCAGCAGCTTAGCTGACTCGCAAGAGACCCAGTACTTC. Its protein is CASSLADSQETQYF.